The text below deals with one T cell receptor beta chain. The data were obtained in a study of blood T cell repertoires in COVID-19. Study overall: The United States, Italy and Spain provided the acute and convalescent COVID-19 samples. Nucleic acid was either cDNA or gDNA, and it came from T cells, B-cell-depleted T cells, or PBMCs.

The V end was cut by 7 bases, the J end by 0 bases, with 19 bases between. CDR1 and CDR2 (germline): SGDLS, YYNGEE. CDR3 length equals 16 residues. In the study's own analysis: The authors estimated nucleated cell counts from reference gene primer amplification. Assay: immunoSEQ multiplex PCR; the TCRdb copy retains only in-frame clones and omits some. The V and J calls and the clone size are those of that table, but D and trimming were determined from the DNA. This table holds 10,000 or so clones, 75% to 90% found once. This clonotype was obtained from a human donor in a cohort sampled during active COVID-19. Sequencing was done on a sample of peripheral blood. This chain links TRBV9 with TRBJ2-5, with a tentative D call TRBD2 (6 bases). This chain's CDR3 is CASGNPAGLDQETQYF. The CDR3 DNA is TGTGCCAGCGGGAATCCCGCGGGACTCGACCAAGAGACCCAGTACTTC.